This T cell receptor (beta chain) derives from a study of identical twins. CDR1 and CDR2 from the germline V gene are SEHNR and FQNEAQ (reference sequence). V dropped 7 bases and J dropped 4 bases, with 11 bases sitting between them. CDR3 length: 13 residues. This clonotype qualifies as medium-sized (0.01 to 0.1%). TCRdb called the 5' RACE reads again in MiXCR, with one record for every CDR3 protein. The sample yields around 230,000 distinct CDR3 sequences, under 8.5% seen once. The same specimen was also included in a second study, on T cells expressing NK-cell markers. According to that study: Once again these clonotypes came out on top in the CD3+CD56-NKG2C+ fraction of a few donors.

Sequencing was performed on CD8+ T cells sorted from blood. The TCR sequence derives from a young woman in good health. V gene TRBV7-9 combines with J gene TRBJ1-3; D is unclear. In DNA form, the CDR3 reads TGTGCCAGCATCCTTCCCATCGGAAACACCATATATTTT. It yields the protein CASILPIGNTIYF.